This entry lists 7 T cell receptor beta chains sequenced from one sample in a study of CD8 T cells in ankylosing spondylitis. MiXCR, run by TCRdb on the 5' RACE reads, gives a single entry per CDR3 protein. The table lists roughly 150,000 distinct CDR3 sequences, roughly 30% of them singletons. The sequenced material came from synovial fluid, either unsorted or a sorted T cell fraction (not recorded which). The receptor source for this set is a male donor with ankylosing spondylitis.

The chain uses TRBV6-5 and TRBJ1-2, with D possibly matching TRBD1 (5 bases). The germline V and J ends were trimmed by 0 bases and 0 bases, with 8 bases remaining between them. CDR3 length: 15 amino acids. Germline CDR1 and CDR2: MNHEY and SVGAGI. CDR3 sequence reads: CASSYSTAANYGYTF. The DNA of the CDR3 is TGTGCCAGCAGTTACTCGACAGCAGCTAACTATGGCTACACCTTC.

This clonotype was seen repeatedly, ten times or more. V usage is TRBV27 and J usage is TRBJ2-6; D is unclear. This CDR3 has 13 amino acids. Looked up from germline, CDR1 is MNHEY and CDR2 is SMNVEV (reference sequence). V shed 7 bases and J shed 3 bases, with 7 bases lying between them. The CDR3 sequence is CASTPVGANVLTF. CDR3 nucleotides: TGTGCCAGCACCCCGGTTGGGGCCAACGTCCTGACTTTC.

In this sample, this clonotype turned up once. The CDR3 reads CSARPFSGRTDTQYF. The CDR3 coding sequence is TGCAGTGCTAGACCCTTTAGCGGGCGCACAGATACGCAGTATTTT. This chain uses TRBV20-1 with TRBJ2-3; TRBD2 agrees at 7 bases. Germline CDR1 is DFQATT and CDR2 is SNEGSKA (reference sequence). The trim removed 2 bases at V and 1 base at J, leaving 6 bases unmatched. CDR3 length: 15 residues.

This clonotype was found a few times. The rearrangement uses TRBV10-3 and TRBJ2-3; D is perhaps TRBD1 or TRBD2 (6 bases each). CDR3 length: 15 amino acids. V lost 4 bases and J 1 base, leaving 12 bases between the germline ends. The V gene's germline CDR1 is ENHRY and CDR2 SYGVKD. The CDR3 DNA reads as TGTGCCATCAGTGTCGGGGGCGCGGGCACAGATACGCAGTATTTT. This encodes CAISVGGAGTDTQYF.

This chain joins TRBV29-1 and TRBJ2-3; possibly TRBD1 or TRBD2 for D (5 bases each). The V end was cut by 8 bases, the J end by 6 bases, with 21 bases between. The germline V gene has CDR1 SQVTM and CDR2 ANQGSEA. The length of the CDR3 is 14 residues. CDR3 DNA sequence: TGCAGCCATAATGGCCGGGACCTCAGGGATACGCAGTATTTT. Translated: CSHNGRDLRDTQYF.

This clonotype turned up a few times. This chain connects TRBV7-9 to TRBJ2-5; TRBD2 might be the D (7 bases). Germline V gene sequence: CDR1 SEHNR, CDR2 FQNEAQ (reference sequence). The V end was cut by 1 base, the J end by 3 bases, with 15 bases between. The CDR3 spans 16 residues. The CDR3 protein is CASSLVGRGHKETQYF. For the CDR3, the DNA is TGTGCCAGCAGCTTAGTGGGGAGGGGACACAAAGAGACCCAGTACTTC.

The V call is TRBV11-2, the J call TRBJ2-1; 14 bases fit TRBD2. Germline CDR1 is SGHAT and CDR2 is FQNNGV. Trimming removed 1 base from V and 4 bases from J; junction bases left unmatched: 9. The CDR3 has 19 residues. The CDR3 sequence: CASSLGGTSGSPRYNEQFF. CDR3 coding DNA: TGTGCCAGCAGCTTAGGAGGGACTAGCGGGAGCCCGCGATACAATGAGCAGTTCTTC.